The clone carrying this T cell receptor (beta chain) came up a few times. No antigen is known for it. Trimming took 2 bases from V and 7 from J, leaving 5 bases between them. The CDR3 has 11 amino acids. CDR1 is GTSNPN, CDR2 SVGIG, per germline (reference sequence). Reverse transcription of all isolated RNA meant that expressed TCRB transcripts were sequenced. The table came from immunoSEQ multiplex PCR; TCRdb's copy has only in-frame clones and leaves some out. This table holds around 160,000 clones, approximately 8.8% found once. The data were taken from a study of beta chain features in type 1 diabetes. Study findings and constraints: Here, the possible influence of HLA type (on TCRB rearrangement) remained unresolved. The study found moderately but significantly shorter TCRB CDR3s in all four CD4+ subsets of Type 1 diabetes patients. Within the patient group, naive, central memory and Treg TCRB repertoires appeared more similar to each other than within healthy donors.

The chain links TRBV30 to TRBJ1-4, with D unresolved. Sequenced input: central memory CD4+ T cells from blood. This clonotype originated in a woman aged 25 to 39 with type 1 diabetes. The CDR3 here is CAWSWSEKLFF. The CDR3 DNA reads TGTGCCTGGAGTTGGAGTGAAAAACTGTTTTTT.